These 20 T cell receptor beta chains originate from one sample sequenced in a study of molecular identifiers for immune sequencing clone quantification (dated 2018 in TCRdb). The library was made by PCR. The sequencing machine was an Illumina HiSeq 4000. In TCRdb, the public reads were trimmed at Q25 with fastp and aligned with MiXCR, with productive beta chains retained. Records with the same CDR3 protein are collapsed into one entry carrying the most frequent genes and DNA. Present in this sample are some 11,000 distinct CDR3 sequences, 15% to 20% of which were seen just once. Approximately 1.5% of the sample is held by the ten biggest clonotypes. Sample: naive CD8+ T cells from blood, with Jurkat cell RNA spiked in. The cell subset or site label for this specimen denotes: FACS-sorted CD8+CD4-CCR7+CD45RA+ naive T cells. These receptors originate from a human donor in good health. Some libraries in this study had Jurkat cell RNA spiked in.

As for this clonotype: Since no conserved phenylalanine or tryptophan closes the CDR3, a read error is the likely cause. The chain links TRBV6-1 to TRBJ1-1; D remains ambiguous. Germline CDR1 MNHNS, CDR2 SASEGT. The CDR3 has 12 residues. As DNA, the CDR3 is TGCGCCAGCAGTGAGCCGGGGACTGAAGCTTTCTCT. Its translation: CASSEPGTEAFS.

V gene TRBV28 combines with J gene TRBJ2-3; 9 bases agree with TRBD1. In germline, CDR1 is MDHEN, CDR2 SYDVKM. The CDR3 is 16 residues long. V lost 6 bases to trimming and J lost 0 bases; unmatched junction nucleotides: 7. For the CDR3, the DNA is TGTGCCAGCAGACCTACCGGGACAGGGAGCACAGATACGCAGTATTTT. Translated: CASRPTGTGSTDTQYF.

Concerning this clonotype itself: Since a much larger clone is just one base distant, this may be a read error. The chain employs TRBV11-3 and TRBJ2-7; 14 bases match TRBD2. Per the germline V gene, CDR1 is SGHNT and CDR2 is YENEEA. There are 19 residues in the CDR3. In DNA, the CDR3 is TGTGCCAGCAGCCTCCGGAGACTAGCGGGAGGGCCTAGATCCTACGAGCGGTACTTC. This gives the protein CASSLRRLAGGPRSYERYF.

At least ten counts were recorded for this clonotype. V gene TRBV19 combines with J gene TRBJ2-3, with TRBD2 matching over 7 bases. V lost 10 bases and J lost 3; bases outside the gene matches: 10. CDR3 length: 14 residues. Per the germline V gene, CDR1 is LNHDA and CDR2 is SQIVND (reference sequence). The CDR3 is CATTLAQGTDTQYF. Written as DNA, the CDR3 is TGTGCCACCACACTAGCGCAAGGAACAGATACGCAGTATTTT.

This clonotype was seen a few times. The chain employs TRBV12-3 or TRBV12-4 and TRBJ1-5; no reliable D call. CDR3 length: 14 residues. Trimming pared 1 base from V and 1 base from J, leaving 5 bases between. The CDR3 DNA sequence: TGTGCCAGCAGTTTAGGGAAGAGCAATCAGCCCCAGCATTTT. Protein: CASSLGKSNQPQHF.

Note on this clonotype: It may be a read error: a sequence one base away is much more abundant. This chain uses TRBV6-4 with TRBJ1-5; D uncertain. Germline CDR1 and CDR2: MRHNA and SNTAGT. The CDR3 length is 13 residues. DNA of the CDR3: TGTGCCAGCAGTGAAGAGAAAAATCAGCCCCAGCTTTTT. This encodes CASSEEKNQPQLF.

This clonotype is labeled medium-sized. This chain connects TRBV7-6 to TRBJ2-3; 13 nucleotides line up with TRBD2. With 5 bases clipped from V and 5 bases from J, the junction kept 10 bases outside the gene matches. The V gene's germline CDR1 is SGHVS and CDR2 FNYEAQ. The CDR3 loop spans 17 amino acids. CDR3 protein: CASSPLLAGGPGDTQYF. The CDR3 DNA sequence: TGTGCCAGCAGCCCATTACTAGCGGGAGGGCCGGGAGATACGCAGTATTTT.

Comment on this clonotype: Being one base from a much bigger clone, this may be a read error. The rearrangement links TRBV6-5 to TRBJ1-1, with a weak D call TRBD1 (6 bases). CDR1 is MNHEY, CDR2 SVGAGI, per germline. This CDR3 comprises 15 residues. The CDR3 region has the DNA TGTGCCAGCAGTTTTTACAGGGAGGTGAACACTGGAGCTTTCTTT. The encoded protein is CASSFYREVNTGAFF.

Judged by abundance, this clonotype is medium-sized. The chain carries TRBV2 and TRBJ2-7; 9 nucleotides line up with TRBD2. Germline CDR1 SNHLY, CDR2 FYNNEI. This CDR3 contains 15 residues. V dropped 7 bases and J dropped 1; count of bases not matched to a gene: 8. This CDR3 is CASMKSGGRSYEQYF. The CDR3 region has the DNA TGTGCCAGCATGAAAAGCGGGGGGCGGTCCTACGAGCAGTACTTC.

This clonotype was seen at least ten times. This CDR3 is CASSQDGRTEAFF. CDR3 bases: TGCGCCAGCAGCCAAGATGGGAGGACTGAAGCTTTCTTT. This chain uses TRBV4-3 with TRBJ1-1; D ambiguous. The CDR3 length is 13 residues. V was shortened by 0 bases and J by 5 bases, with 7 bases between the two germline ends. Germline CDR1 and CDR2: LGHNA and YSLEER.

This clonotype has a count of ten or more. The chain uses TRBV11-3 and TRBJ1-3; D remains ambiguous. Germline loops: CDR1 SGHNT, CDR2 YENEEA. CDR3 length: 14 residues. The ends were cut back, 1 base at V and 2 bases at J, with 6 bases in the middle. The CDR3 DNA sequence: TGTGCCAGCAGCTTAGCGAGGACTGGAAACACCATATATTTT. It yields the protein CASSLARTGNTIYF.

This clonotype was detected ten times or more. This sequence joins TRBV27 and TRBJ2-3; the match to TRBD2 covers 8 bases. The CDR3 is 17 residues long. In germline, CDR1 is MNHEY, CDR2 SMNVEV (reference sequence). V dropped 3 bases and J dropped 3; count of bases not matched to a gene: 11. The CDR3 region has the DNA TGTGCCAGCAGTTTGCACCGGGCGAGCGGGAGTACAGATACGCAGTATTTT. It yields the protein CASSLHRASGSTDTQYF.

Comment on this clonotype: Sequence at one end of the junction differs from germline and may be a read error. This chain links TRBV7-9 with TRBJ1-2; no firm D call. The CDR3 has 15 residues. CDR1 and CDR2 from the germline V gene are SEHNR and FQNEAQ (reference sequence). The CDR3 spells CASSLEGRIDYGCTF. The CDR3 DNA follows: TGTGCCAGCAGCTTAGAAGGCAGGATCGATTATGGCTGCACCTTC.

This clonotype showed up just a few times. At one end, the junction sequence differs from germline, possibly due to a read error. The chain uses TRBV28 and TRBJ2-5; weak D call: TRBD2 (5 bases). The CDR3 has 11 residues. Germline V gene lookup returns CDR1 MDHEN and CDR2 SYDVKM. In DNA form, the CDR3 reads TGTGCCAGCAGTTTTAGGGAGACCCAGCACTTC. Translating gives CASSFRETQHF.

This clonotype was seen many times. CDR3 residues: CASSLSTEGITEAFF. The CDR3 DNA reads TGTGCCAGCAGTTTATCGACCGAAGGGATCACTGAAGCTTTCTTT. The chain carries TRBV27 and TRBJ1-1; D remains unclear. The V gene lost 0 bases and the J gene lost 4 bases, with 12 bases spanning the gap. Per germline, CDR1 MNHEY and CDR2 SMNVEV (reference sequence). The CDR3 length is 15 residues.

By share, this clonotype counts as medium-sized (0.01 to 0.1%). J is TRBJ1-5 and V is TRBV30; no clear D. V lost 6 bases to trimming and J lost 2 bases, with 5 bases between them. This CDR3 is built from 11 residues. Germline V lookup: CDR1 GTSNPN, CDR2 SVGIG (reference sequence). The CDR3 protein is CACGGNQPQHF. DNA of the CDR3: TGTGCCTGCGGTGGCAATCAGCCCCAGCATTTT.

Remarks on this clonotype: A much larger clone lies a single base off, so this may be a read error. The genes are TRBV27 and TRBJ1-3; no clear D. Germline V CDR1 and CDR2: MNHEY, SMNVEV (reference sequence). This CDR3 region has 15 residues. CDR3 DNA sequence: TGTGCCAGCAGTGACCGCCCGTACTCTGGAAACACCATGTATTTT. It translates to CASSDRPYSGNTMYF.

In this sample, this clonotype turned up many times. The CDR3 coding sequence is TGCGCCAGCAGTCGGGGTCAATTTAGCTACGAGCAGTACTTC. Its protein is CASSRGQFSYEQYF. V is TRBV23-1 and J is TRBJ2-7; no firm D call. TRBV23-1 is an ORF, and what it does is uncertain. The CDR3 loop spans 14 amino acids. V was cut by 4 bases and J by 3 bases, with 13 bases left in between.

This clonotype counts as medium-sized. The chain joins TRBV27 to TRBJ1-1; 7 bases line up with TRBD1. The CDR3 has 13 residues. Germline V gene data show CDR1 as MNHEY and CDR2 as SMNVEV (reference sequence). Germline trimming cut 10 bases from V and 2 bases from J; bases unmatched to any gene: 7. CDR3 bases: TGTGCCACCCAGGGACAGAAAAACACTGAAGCTTTCTTT. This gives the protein CATQGQKNTEAFF.

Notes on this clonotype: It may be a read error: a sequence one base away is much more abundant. CDR3 bases: TGTGCCAGCAGCTCGCGGACAGGGAACCCCGGGGAGCTGTTTTTT. Its protein is CASSSRTGNPGELFF. The rearrangement joins TRBV7-9 to TRBJ2-2; the match to TRBD1 covers 8 bases. The CDR3 spans 15 residues. Germline lookup yields CDR1 SEHNR and CDR2 FQNEAQ (reference sequence).